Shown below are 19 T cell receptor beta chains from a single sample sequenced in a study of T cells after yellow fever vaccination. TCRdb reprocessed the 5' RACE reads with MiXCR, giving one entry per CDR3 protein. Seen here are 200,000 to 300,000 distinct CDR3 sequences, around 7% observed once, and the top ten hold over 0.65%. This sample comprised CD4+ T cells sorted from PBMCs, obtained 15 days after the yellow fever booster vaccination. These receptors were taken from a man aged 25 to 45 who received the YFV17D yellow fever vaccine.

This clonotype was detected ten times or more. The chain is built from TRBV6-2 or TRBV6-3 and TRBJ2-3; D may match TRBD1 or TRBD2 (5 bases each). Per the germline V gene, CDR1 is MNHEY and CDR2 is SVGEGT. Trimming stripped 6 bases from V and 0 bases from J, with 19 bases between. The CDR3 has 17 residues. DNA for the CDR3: TGTGCCAGCAGCCCCCCTTCGGGGCCACCTAGCACAGATACGCAGTATTTT. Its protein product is CASSPPSGPPSTDTQYF.

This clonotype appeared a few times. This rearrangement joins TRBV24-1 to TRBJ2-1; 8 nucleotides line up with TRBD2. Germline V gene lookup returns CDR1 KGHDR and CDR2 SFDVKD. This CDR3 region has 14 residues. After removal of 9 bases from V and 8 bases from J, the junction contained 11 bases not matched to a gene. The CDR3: CATALGGAGDEQFF. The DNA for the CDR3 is TGTGCCACCGCTCTCGGGGGGGCTGGGGATGAGCAGTTCTTC.

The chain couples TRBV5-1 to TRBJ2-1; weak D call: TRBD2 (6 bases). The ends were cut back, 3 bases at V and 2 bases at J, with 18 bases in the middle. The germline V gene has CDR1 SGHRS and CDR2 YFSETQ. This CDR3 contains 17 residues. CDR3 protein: CASSSKMGDWAYNEQFF. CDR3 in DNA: TGCGCCAGCAGCTCTAAAATGGGGGACTGGGCCTACAATGAGCAGTTCTTC.

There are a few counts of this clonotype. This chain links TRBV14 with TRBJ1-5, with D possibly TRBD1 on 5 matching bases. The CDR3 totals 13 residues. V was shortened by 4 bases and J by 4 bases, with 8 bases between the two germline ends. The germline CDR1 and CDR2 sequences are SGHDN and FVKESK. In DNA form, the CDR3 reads TGTGCCAGCAGCCGTTGGGGGAATCAGCCCCAGCATTTT. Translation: CASSRWGNQPQHF. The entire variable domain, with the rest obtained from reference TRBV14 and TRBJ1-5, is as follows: EAGVTQFPSHSVIEKGQTVTLRCDPISGHDNLYWYRRVMGKEIKFLLHFVKESKQDESGMPNNRFLAERTGGTYSTLKVQPAELEDSGVYFCASSRWGNQPQHFGDGTRLSIL.

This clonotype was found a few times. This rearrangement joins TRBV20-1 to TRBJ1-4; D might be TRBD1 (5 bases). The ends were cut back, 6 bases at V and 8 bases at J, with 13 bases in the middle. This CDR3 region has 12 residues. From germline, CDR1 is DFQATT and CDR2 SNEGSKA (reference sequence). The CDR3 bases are TGCAGTGCCGCGGCAGGGTTGGAAAAACTGTTTTTT. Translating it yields CSAAAGLEKLFF.

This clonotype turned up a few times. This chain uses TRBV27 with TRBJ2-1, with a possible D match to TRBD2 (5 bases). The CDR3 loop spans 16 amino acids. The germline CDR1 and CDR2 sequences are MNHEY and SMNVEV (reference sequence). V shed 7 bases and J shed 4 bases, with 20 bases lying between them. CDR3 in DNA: TGTGCCAGCAAACGAAGCGGTGGGGTTAAATACAATGAGCAGTTCTTC. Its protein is CASKRSGGVKYNEQFF.

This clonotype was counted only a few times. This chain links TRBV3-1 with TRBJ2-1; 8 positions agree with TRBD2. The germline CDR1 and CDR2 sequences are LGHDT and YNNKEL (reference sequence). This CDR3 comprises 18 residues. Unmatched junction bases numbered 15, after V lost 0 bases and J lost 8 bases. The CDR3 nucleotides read TGTGCCAGCAGCCAAGATCCGGGGGGGCTAGCGGGTGTCTATGAGCAGTTCTTC. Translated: CASSQDPGGLAGVYEQFF.

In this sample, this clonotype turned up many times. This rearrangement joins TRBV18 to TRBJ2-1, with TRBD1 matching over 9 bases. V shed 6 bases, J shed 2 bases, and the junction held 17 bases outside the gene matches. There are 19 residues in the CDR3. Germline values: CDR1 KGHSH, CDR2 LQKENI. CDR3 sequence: CASSPKRGQGVRAYNEQFF. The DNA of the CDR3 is TGTGCCAGCTCCCCTAAGAGGGGACAGGGTGTCAGGGCCTACAATGAGCAGTTCTTC.

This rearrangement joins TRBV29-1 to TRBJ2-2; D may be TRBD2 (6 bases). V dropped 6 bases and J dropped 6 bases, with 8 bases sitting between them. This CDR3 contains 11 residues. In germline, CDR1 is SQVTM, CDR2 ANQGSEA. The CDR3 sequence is CSVGTPGELFF. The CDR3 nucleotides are TGCAGCGTCGGGACTCCCGGGGAGCTGTTTTTT.

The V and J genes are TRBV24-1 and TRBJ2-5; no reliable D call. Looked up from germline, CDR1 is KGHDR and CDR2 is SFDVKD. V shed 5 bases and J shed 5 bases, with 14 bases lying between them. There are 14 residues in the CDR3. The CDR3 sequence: CATSGVRQNETQYF. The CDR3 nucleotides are TGTGCCACCAGTGGTGTTCGACAAAACGAGACCCAGTACTTC.

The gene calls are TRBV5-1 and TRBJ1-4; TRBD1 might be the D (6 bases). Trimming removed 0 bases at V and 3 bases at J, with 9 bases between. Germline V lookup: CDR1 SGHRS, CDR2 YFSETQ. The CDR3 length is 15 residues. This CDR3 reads CASSLAGQANEKLFF. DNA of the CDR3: TGCGCCAGCAGCTTGGCGGGACAAGCTAATGAAAAACTGTTTTTT. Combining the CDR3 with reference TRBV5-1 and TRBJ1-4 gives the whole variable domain KAGVTQTPRYLIKTRGQQVTLSCSPISGHRSVSWYQQTPGQGLQFLFEYFSETQRNKGNFPGRFSGRQFSNSRSEMNVSTLELGDSALYLCASSLAGQANEKLFFGSGTQLSVL.

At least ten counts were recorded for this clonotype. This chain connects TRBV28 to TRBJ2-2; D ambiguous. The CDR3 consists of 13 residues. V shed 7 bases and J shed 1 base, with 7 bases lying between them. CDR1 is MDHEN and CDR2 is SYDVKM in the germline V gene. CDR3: CASTNGNTGELFF. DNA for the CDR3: TGTGCCAGCACCAATGGGAACACCGGGGAGCTGTTTTTT.

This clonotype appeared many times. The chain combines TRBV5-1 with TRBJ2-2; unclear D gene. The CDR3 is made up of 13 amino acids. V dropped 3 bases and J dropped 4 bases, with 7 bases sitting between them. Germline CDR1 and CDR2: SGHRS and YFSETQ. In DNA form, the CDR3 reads TGCGCCAGCAGCTCGGGTGGCACCGGGGAGCTGTTTTTT. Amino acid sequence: CASSSGGTGELFF. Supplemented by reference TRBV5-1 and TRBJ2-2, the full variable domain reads KAGVTQTPRYLIKTRGQQVTLSCSPISGHRSVSWYQQTPGQGLQFLFEYFSETQRNKGNFPGRFSGRQFSNSRSEMNVSTLELGDSALYLCASSSGGTGELFFGEGSRLTVL.

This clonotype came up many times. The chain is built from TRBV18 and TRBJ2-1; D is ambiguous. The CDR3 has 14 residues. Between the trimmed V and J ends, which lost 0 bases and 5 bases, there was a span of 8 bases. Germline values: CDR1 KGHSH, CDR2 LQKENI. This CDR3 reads CASSPPARDNEQFF. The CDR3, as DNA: TGTGCCAGCTCACCACCTGCCAGAGACAATGAGCAGTTCTTC.

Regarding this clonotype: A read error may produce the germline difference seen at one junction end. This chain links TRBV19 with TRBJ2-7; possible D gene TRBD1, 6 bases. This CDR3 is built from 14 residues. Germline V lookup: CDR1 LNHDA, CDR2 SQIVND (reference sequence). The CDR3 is CTSSISGDLYEQYF. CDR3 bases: TGTACCAGTAGTATCTCAGGGGATCTCTACGAGCAGTACTTC.

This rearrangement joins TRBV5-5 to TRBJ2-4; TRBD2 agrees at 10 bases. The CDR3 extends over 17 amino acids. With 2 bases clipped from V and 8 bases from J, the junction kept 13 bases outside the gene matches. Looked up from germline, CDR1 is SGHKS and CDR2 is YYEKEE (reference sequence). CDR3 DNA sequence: TGTGCCAGCAGCTTAGTACTAGCGGGAACAGCGGCAGACATTCAGTACTTC. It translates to CASSLVLAGTAADIQYF. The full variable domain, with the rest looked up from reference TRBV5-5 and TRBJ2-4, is DAGVTQSPTHLIKTRGQQVTLRCSPISGHKSVSWYQQVLGQGPQFIFQYYEKEERGRGNFPDRFSARQFPNYSSELNVNALLLGDSALYLCASSLVLAGTAADIQYFGAGTRLSVL.

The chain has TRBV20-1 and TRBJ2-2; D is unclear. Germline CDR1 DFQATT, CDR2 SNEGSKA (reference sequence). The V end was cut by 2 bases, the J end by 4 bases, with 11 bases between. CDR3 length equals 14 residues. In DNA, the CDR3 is TGCAGTGCTAGAAGTCCCCGTCCCACCGGGGAGCTGTTTTTT. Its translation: CSARSPRPTGELFF.

The CDR3 loop reads CASRSSGNYGYTF. The DNA of the CDR3 is TGTGCCAGCAGATCTAGCGGGAACTATGGCTACACCTTC. This chain connects TRBV12-3 or TRBV12-4 to TRBJ1-2, with no clear D. V was clipped by 6 bases and J by 2 bases, with 10 bases between them. This CDR3 is built from 13 residues.

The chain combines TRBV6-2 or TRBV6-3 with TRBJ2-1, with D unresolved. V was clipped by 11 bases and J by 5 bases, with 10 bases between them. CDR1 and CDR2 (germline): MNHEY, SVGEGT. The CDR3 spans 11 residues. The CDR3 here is CASFRNNEQFF. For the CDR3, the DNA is TGTGCCTCCTTTAGGAACAATGAGCAGTTCTTC.